This T cell receptor beta chain appears in the sequencing data of a study of T cell repertoires in aging, cancer and after chemotherapy. Study in general: Patients with glioblastoma brain tumors were sampled before and after temozolomide-based therapy. Overall study findings and caveats: In cancer patients, declining TCR diversity with age involved lost richness and lost evenness. In each cancer cohort, median generation probability increased across chemotherapy, suggesting thymic output rebounded.

The CDR3 has 14 amino acids. V gave up 3 bases and J gave up 2 bases; unmatched junction bases: 3. CDR1 is LNHDA and CDR2 is SQIVND in the germline V gene (reference sequence). In its sample, this clonotype ranks as medium-sized. Antigen: not known. TCR beta rearrangements were amplified from peripheral blood genomic DNA. Rearranged V-D-J TRB sequences were amplified with a mixed TRB-A/B primer pool. TCRdb analysed the multiplex PCR reads with MiXCR anew, one entry per CDR3 protein. Of 1,200 or so distinct CDR3 sequences in the sample, more than 20% were seen once. This TCR derives from a human donor with a solid tumor. The rearrangement links TRBV19 to TRBJ2-5, with TRBD1 identical over 7 bases. Sequenced input: blood. Here the CDR3 reads CASSITGVQETQYF. The CDR3 DNA reads as TGTGCCAGTAGTATCACAGGGGTTCAAGAGACCCAGTACTTC.